This TCR beta chain stems from a study of response to subunit inactivated influenza vaccine. Overall study results and limits: With each seasonal influenza vaccination, the authors suggested, few new T cells are recruited.

The CDR3 is 12 residues long. The germline gives CDR1 DFQATT, CDR2 SNEGSKA (reference sequence). V was trimmed by 7 bases and J by 0 bases, leaving 7 bases between them. TCRdb independently ran MiXCR on the RT-PCR reads; one entry per CDR3 protein. The sample records about 520,000 distinct CDR3 sequences, approximately 9.9% being singletons. To note about this clonotype: What it recognizes is unknown.

The origin of this receptor is a man aged 50 or older who received an inactivated influenza vaccine. J is TRBJ2-1 and V is TRBV20-1; D tentatively fits TRBD1 or TRBD2 (5 bases each). The material sequenced was PBMCs from blood, taken about 6 weeks after vaccination. CDR3 sequence reads: CSGGSSYNEQFF. The CDR3 bases are TGCAGTGGGGGGAGCTCCTACAATGAGCAGTTCTTC.